This T cell receptor (beta chain) was obtained from a study of blood T cell repertoires in COVID-19. Across the study: The samples span acute and convalescent COVID-19 from the United States, Italy and Spain. Nucleic acid was either cDNA or gDNA, and it came from T cells, B-cell-depleted T cells, or PBMCs.

Some clones are missing from TCRdb's copy, which holds only in-frame ones; the method was immunoSEQ multiplex PCR. The sample has 350,000 to 400,000 clones, roughly nine tenths seen once. Participants were placed into cohorts based on the clinical history they reported. Germline lookup yields CDR1 SGDLS and CDR2 YYNGEE. The CDR3 has 15 amino acids. V was shortened by 0 bases and J by 1 base, with 10 bases between the two germline ends. The sample taken for sequencing was PBMCs or T cells enriched from blood (not recorded which). This sequence was found in a middle-aged woman who had been exposed to COVID-19. The chain links TRBV9 to TRBJ1-1; a weak D match, TRBD1 (6 bases). CDR3 in amino acids: CASSVEGGPNTEAFF. The DNA of the CDR3 is TGTGCCAGCAGCGTAGAAGGGGGACCGAACACTGAAGCTTTCTTT.